One and the same sample provided the 27 T cell receptor beta chains below, sequenced in a study of post-analysis software for immune sequencing data. Study results and caveats: Compared with controls, patients had more of 4 to 6 TRBV segments, including TRBV5-6, TRBV5-1 and TRBV20-1.

Unique molecular identifiers were carried by the TCR beta cDNA libraries. TCRdb recomputed calls from the PCR reads with MiXCR, one row per CDR3 protein. Of some 690,000 distinct CDR3 sequences listed, approximately 30% are singletons. Antigens of these TCRs are unknown. The sequenced sample was blood. The receptors were sampled from a girl aged 10-17 years with multiple sclerosis.

This clonotype was counted ten times or more. The chain couples TRBV29-1 to TRBJ2-7, with D hard to call. Germline CDR1 SQVTM, CDR2 ANQGSEA. This CDR3 spans 13 amino acids. V was shortened by 4 bases and J by 0 bases, with 10 bases between the two germline ends. CDR3 in DNA: TGCAGCGTTGGGTTGGTGGGCTCCTACGAGCAGTACTTC. Translation gives CSVGLVGSYEQYF.

CDR3 nucleotides: TGTGCCAGCAGAATAGCGGACTCCTACAATGAGCAGTACTTC. This gives the protein CASRIADSYNEQYF. This chain links TRBV2 with TRBJ2-1; D is perhaps TRBD2 (6 bases). The J call may be wrong; the DNA end is better matched by TRBJ2-7. CDR3 length: 14 amino acids. Germline CDR1 and CDR2: SNHLY and FYNNEI.

The rearrangement links TRBV3-1 to TRBJ1-4, with 8 bases fitting TRBD1. The V gene end was trimmed by 2 bases and the J gene end by 8 bases; junction bases not matched to a gene: 4. The germline V gene encodes CDR1 LGHDT and CDR2 YNNKEL (reference sequence). The CDR3 has 14 amino acids. The CDR3 coding sequence is TGTGCCAGCAGCCAAAGGACAGGGAGCGAAAAACTGTTTTTT. Encoded protein: CASSQRTGSEKLFF. Based on the CDR3 plus reference TRBV3-1 and TRBJ1-4, the full variable domain is DTAVSQTPKYLVTQMGNDKSIKCEQNLGHDTMYWYKQDSKKFLKIMFSYNNKELIINETVPNRFSPKSPDKAHLNLHINSLELGDSAVYFCASSQRTGSEKLFFGSGTQLSVL.

This clonotype was observed a few times. This chain connects TRBV9 to TRBJ2-7; D is possibly TRBD2 (5 bases). Trimming left V 4 bases short and J 6 bases short, with 11 bases between. The CDR3 length is 12 residues. Germline loops: CDR1 SGDLS, CDR2 YYNGEE. CDR3 in amino acids: CASSRGRGEQYF. The CDR3 bases are TGTGCCAGCAGCCGTGGCCGGGGCGAGCAGTACTTC.

V usage is TRBV20-1 and J usage is TRBJ2-1, with 8 bases identical to TRBD2. Germline V gene sequence: CDR1 DFQATT, CDR2 SNEGSKA (reference sequence). The junction had 16 bases not matched to a gene; V was cut back by 0 bases and J by 0 bases. This CDR3 has 20 amino acids. The CDR3 protein is CSARDPPLREARSSYNEQFF. The CDR3 DNA follows: TGCAGTGCTAGAGATCCCCCTTTGCGGGAGGCCCGCAGCTCCTACAATGAGCAGTTCTTC.

The rearrangement uses TRBV3-1 and TRBJ1-2; D is unresolved. The ends were cut back, 1 base at V and 5 bases at J, with 8 bases in the middle. Germline V gene lookup returns CDR1 LGHDT and CDR2 YNNKEL (reference sequence). The CDR3 covers 13 residues. The CDR3 sequence is CASSQAVTYGYTF. CDR3 nucleotides: TGTGCCAGCAGCCAAGCTGTGACATATGGCTACACCTTC.

The V gene is TRBV28, the J gene TRBJ2-7; TRBD2 aligns across 9 bases. This CDR3 is built from 15 residues. Germline assignment: CDR1 MDHEN and CDR2 SYDVKM. V shed 5 bases, J shed 7 bases, and the junction held 12 bases outside the gene matches. The CDR3 reads CASSLAGIPYNEQYF. In DNA, the CDR3 is TGTGCCAGCAGTCTAGCGGGGATCCCCTACAATGAGCAGTACTTC.

Many counts were recorded for this clonotype. V gene TRBV10-3 combines with J gene TRBJ2-6, with 7 bases fitting TRBD1. The germline V gene has CDR1 ENHRY and CDR2 SYGVKD. The V and J ends lost 4 bases and 6 bases, in that order; junction bases with no gene match: 12. The CDR3 runs 17 residues. This CDR3 is CAISVTGSPLEANVLTF. The DNA of the CDR3 is TGTGCCATCAGTGTGACAGGGTCCCCTCTGGAGGCCAACGTCCTGACTTTC.

This rearrangement joins TRBV5-1 to TRBJ1-6; D call uncertain. Germline V gives CDR1 SGHRS, CDR2 YFSETQ. The CDR3 is 16 amino acids. V shed 0 bases and J shed 10 bases, with 17 bases lying between them. The CDR3 DNA is TGCGCCAGCAGCTTGGCCGGGAGGGAGGTTCGCTCACCCCTCCACTTT. Translated, it gives CASSLAGREVRSPLHF.

The chain's CDR3 is CSATPVAGGNYNEQFF. The CDR3 nucleotides read TGCAGTGCGACCCCGGTAGCGGGGGGGAACTACAATGAGCAGTTCTTC. The chain is built from TRBV20-1 and TRBJ2-1; 11 bases map to TRBD2. The CDR3 covers 16 residues. The V and J ends lost 6 bases and 3 bases, in that order; junction bases with no gene match: 10. Germline-derived CDR1 and CDR2 are DFQATT and SNEGSKA (reference sequence).

This clonotype was seen only a few times. The chain is built from TRBV13 and TRBJ2-7; no definite D call. Gene TRBJ2-5 matches the end of the DNA better, so the J call may be wrong. This CDR3 has 17 amino acids. CDR1 and CDR2 (germline): PRHDT, FYEKMQ (reference sequence). The CDR3 DNA reads as TGTGCCAGCAGCTTAGGCCTAATAGGCACCTTCGAGGAGACCCAGTACTTC. Protein: CASSLGLIGTFEETQYF.

The chain carries TRBV28 and TRBJ2-7, with D possibly being TRBD1 or TRBD2 (6 bases each). Germline loops: CDR1 MDHEN, CDR2 SYDVKM. This CDR3 contains 14 residues. V lost 7 bases and J 2 bases, leaving 15 bases between the germline ends. CDR3 in DNA: TGTGCCAGCAAAAAACAGGGAGGAGCCTACGAGCAGTACTTC. Encoded protein: CASKKQGGAYEQYF.

The rearrangement joins TRBV15 to TRBJ2-3; D possibly matches TRBD1 or TRBD2 (5 bases each). Per the germline V gene, CDR1 is LNHNV and CDR2 is YYDKDF (reference sequence). The CDR3 has 16 residues. Trimming cost V 1 base and J 4 bases, with 15 bases left between them. The CDR3 DNA follows: TGTGCCACCAGCAGAGCGGGGCCGGGAATGGCAGATACGCAGTATTTT. As protein: CATSRAGPGMADTQYF.

This clonotype was seen a few times. This chain joins TRBV4-2 and TRBJ2-6, with TRBD1 as a possible D gene (6 bases). Trimming left V 0 bases short and J 0 bases short, with 12 bases between. The CDR3 sequence is 18 residues long. CDR1 is LGHNA, CDR2 YNFKEQ, per germline. The CDR3, as DNA: TGTGCCAGCAGCCAAGAATGGCGACAGGACTCTGGGGCCAACGTCCTGACTTTC. It specifies CASSQEWRQDSGANVLTF.

The chain combines TRBV18 with TRBJ2-1; 7 bases agree with TRBD1. The V gene's germline CDR1 is KGHSH and CDR2 LQKENI. This CDR3 contains 17 residues. V shed 1 base and J 5 bases; nucleotides not matched to a gene: 11. The CDR3 spells CASSPLPSGRGNNEQFF. DNA of the CDR3: TGTGCCAGCTCACCACTTCCATCCGGCAGGGGGAACAATGAGCAGTTCTTC.

The rearrangement links TRBV20-1 to TRBJ1-5; perhaps TRBD1 as D (5 bases). Trimming removed 0 bases from V and 11 bases from J, with 11 bases in between. The CDR3 has 12 residues. In germline, CDR1 is DFQATT, CDR2 SNEGSKA (reference sequence). This CDR3 is CSAREGVGAQHF. In DNA form, the CDR3 reads TGCAGTGCTAGAGAAGGGGTTGGGGCCCAGCATTTT.

This clonotype occurred a few times. The chain joins TRBV14 to TRBJ2-5; D gene ambiguous. Near its end, the DNA agrees better with TRBJ2-7, so the J call may be wrong. The CDR3 totals 11 residues. The germline CDR1 and CDR2 sequences are SGHDN and FVKESK. The CDR3 here is CASGQAYEQYF. The CDR3 DNA sequence: TGTGCCAGCGGGCAGGCGTACGAGCAGTACTTC.

This clonotype turned up a few times. The chain carries TRBV5-1 and TRBJ2-2; TRBD2 matches at 12 bases. Germline CDR1 SGHRS, CDR2 YFSETQ. J was trimmed by 0 bases and V by 1 base; bases with no gene match: 7. The CDR3 spans 19 residues. The CDR3 is CASSLLTSGSTSNTGELFF. In DNA form, the CDR3 reads TGCGCCAGCAGCTTGCTGACTAGCGGGAGCACTTCGAACACCGGGGAGCTGTTTTTT.

The sample holds a few counts of this clonotype. The chain employs TRBV7-6 and TRBJ2-5; 11 nucleotides line up with TRBD1. Near its end, the DNA agrees better with TRBJ2-7, so the J call may be wrong. This CDR3 is built from 14 residues. Germline V lookup: CDR1 SGHVS, CDR2 FNYEAQ. This CDR3 is CASSLGQGVGEQYF. CDR3 DNA: TGTGCCAGCAGCTTGGGACAGGGGGTCGGCGAGCAGTACTTC.

The chain has TRBV25-1 and TRBJ1-2, with D possibly matching TRBD1 (5 bases). In germline, CDR1 is MGHDK, CDR2 SYGVNS. The CDR3 sequence is 15 residues long. V was pared by 7 bases and J by 2 bases, with 17 bases between. The CDR3 DNA reads TGTGCCAGCACCGGGACGGTCAACTTCAACTATGGCTACACCTTC. Its protein product is CASTGTVNFNYGYTF.

This chain connects TRBV11-2 to TRBJ1-1, with D possibly matching TRBD1 (5 bases). The V gene's germline CDR1 is SGHAT and CDR2 FQNNGV. This CDR3 has 17 amino acids. With 0 bases removed from V and 0 bases from J, the gap between germline ends came to 14 bases. CDR3 bases: TGTGCCAGCAGCTTAGAGTTCCGGGGCTCATTGAACACTGAAGCTTTCTTT. Amino acid sequence: CASSLEFRGSLNTEAFF.

This clonotype was detected only a few times. The rearrangement links TRBV9 to TRBJ2-1; 7 bases agree with TRBD2. The CDR3 extends over 17 amino acids. Germline V gene lookup returns CDR1 SGDLS and CDR2 YYNGEE. The V segment lost 0 bases and the J segment 0 bases; nucleotides outside the gene matches: 6. Here the CDR3 DNA reads TGTGCCAGCAGCGTAGAACCAGCGGGAAACTCCTACAATGAGCAGTTCTTC. Residues: CASSVEPAGNSYNEQFF.

This CDR3 is CASSLHIQTGTNQETQYF. Written as DNA, the CDR3 is TGCGCCAGCAGCTTGCATATTCAGACAGGCACAAACCAAGAGACCCAGTACTTC. The gene calls are TRBV5-1 and TRBJ2-5, with a tentative D call TRBD1 (6 bases). Trimming left V 1 base short and J 0 bases short, with 19 bases between. This CDR3 has 18 residues. Germline CDR1 is SGHRS and CDR2 is YFSETQ.

The chain joins TRBV20-1 to TRBJ1-2, with TRBD1 as a possible D gene (6 bases). This CDR3 contains 13 residues. V lost 5 bases and J lost 4, with 14 bases in between. Germline lookup yields CDR1 DFQATT and CDR2 SNEGSKA (reference sequence). The CDR3 protein is CSAGRGGGYGYTF. The DNA for the CDR3 is TGCAGTGCTGGTCGGGGGGGCGGCTATGGCTACACCTTC.

The rearrangement uses TRBV10-3 and TRBJ2-1; 8 positions match TRBD1. CDR1 is ENHRY and CDR2 is SYGVKD in the germline V gene. CDR3 length: 13 amino acids. J was trimmed by 2 bases and V by 10 bases; bases with no gene match: 4. The CDR3 reads CATGTGAYNEQFF. CDR3 nucleotides: TGTGCCACCGGGACAGGAGCCTACAATGAGCAGTTCTTC.

About this clonotype: A much larger clone lies one base from this, so it may be a read error. V gene TRBV6-5 combines with J gene TRBJ2-7; D gene unclear. Germline V CDR1 and CDR2: MNHEY, SVGAGI. The CDR3 spans 14 residues. The CDR3 bases are TGTGCCGGCAGTTACTCCCCAACGGATTACGAGCAGTACTTC. Translated: CAGSYSPTDYEQYF.

The chain uses TRBV5-1 and TRBJ2-5, with D possibly being TRBD2 (5 bases). Germline V gene sequence: CDR1 SGHRS, CDR2 YFSETQ. The CDR3 runs 15 residues. Trimming took off 0 bases at V and 5 bases at J, with 14 bases between the two ends. The CDR3 DNA reads TGCGCCAGCAGCTTGGGAGGGTCGGTCGGGGAGACCCAGTACTTC. Translated: CASSLGGSVGETQYF. Full variable domain (rest looked up from reference TRBV5-1 and TRBJ2-5): KAGVTQTPRYLIKTRGQQVTLSCSPISGHRSVSWYQQTPGQGLQFLFEYFSETQRNKGNFPGRFSGRQFSNSRSEMNVSTLELGDSALYLCASSLGGSVGETQYFGPGTRLLVL.